This T cell receptor beta chain was sequenced for a study of T cells after posttransplantation cyclophosphamide. Overall study findings and caveats: Recipient CMV seropositivity and CMV reactivation strongly tracked TRB clonality. Later blood repertoires were often dominated by clones from the donor CD8+ memory compartment. TRB overlap between skin or GI tissue T cells and blood was limited.

Per the germline V gene, CDR1 is SGHAT and CDR2 is FQNNGV. The V gene lost 5 bases and the J gene lost 7 bases, with 20 bases spanning the gap. The CDR3 totals 15 residues. In the case of this clone: The antigen is undetermined.

Sequencing was performed with immunoSEQ multiplex PCR; in TCRdb, only in-frame clones are kept and a portion is missing. The sample holds 3,900 or so clones, 60% to 80% seen once. The related graft donor's blood sample was taken on the day of bone marrow donation. The TCR was taken from a man aged 25-45 years in good health and a related stem cell transplant donor. The chain has TRBV11-2 and TRBJ2-5; D is perhaps TRBD2 (5 bases). Input material: memory CD8+ T cells sorted from blood. The CDR3 region has the DNA TGTGCCAGCAGCCCCCCGGAGGACGCCGGCGGGACCCAGTACTTC. Translating it yields CASSPPEDAGGTQYF. The full variable domain, its missing parts supplied by reference TRBV11-2 and TRBJ2-5, is EAGVAQSPRYKIIEKRQSVAFWCNPISGHATLYWYQQILGQGPKLLIQFQNNGVVDDSQLPKDRFSAERLKGVDSTLKIQPAKLEDSAVYLCASSPPEDAGGTQYFGPGTRLLVL.